The following is a T cell receptor beta chain sequence with its context. The antigen remains unidentified. The source of the sample is a study of post-analysis software for immune sequencing data. Whole-study findings and limits: By F measure, strong co-clustering occurred among samples prepared in the same batch. Five or six TRBV segments, TRBV5-6, TRBV5-1 and TRBV20-1 among them, were found more frequent in patients than controls.

Prepared libraries of TCR beta cDNA carried unique molecular identifiers. T cells, about 0.95 to 11 million of them, yielded 500,000 to 600,000 cDNA molecules. MiXCR, applied by TCRdb to the PCR reads, yields one record per CDR3 protein. The sample has about 460,000 distinct CDR3 sequences, under 55% seen once. CDR3 size: 12 residues. V lost 0 bases to trimming and J lost 3 bases, with 3 bases between them. The germline V gene has CDR1 ENHRY and CDR2 SYGVKD. The specimen was blood. The J gene is TRBJ2-7, the V gene TRBV10-3; no definite D call. The receptor was isolated from a girl between 10 and 17 years old with multiple sclerosis. The CDR3 nucleotides read TGTGCCATCAGTGAGTCAAGCTACGAGCAGTACTTC. Protein product: CAISESSYEQYF.